A single count supports the clone carrying this T cell receptor beta chain. This specimen comes from a study of long-term antiretroviral therapy in people with HIV. Sequencing relied on immunoSEQ assay v3.0, run at survey level. For each individual sample, sequencing targeted 40,000-50,000 T-cell genomes. Using immunoSEQ multiplex PCR, the repertoire was profiled, and TCRdb retains in-frame clones only, with some absent. The table has approximately 26,000 clones, 85% seen once. The length of the CDR3 is 15 residues. The V gene's germline CDR1 is PRHDT and CDR2 FYEKMQ (reference sequence). V shed 4 bases, J shed 0 bases, and the junction held 3 bases outside the gene matches.

This sequence originates from a man aged 40-55 years with HIV. This specimen consisted of unsorted PBMCs, obtained 2.3 years after starting antiretroviral therapy. The chain uses TRBV13 and TRBJ1-3; 7 positions agree with TRBD1. The chain's CDR3 is CASSSGQNSGNTIYF. The CDR3 DNA is TGTGCCAGCAGCTCGGGACAGAACTCTGGAAACACCATATATTTT.